Listed below are T cell receptor beta chains from one sample, sequenced in a study of blood T cell repertoires in COVID-19. Repertoires were generated with immunoSEQ multiplex PCR, while TCRdb's copy carries only in-frame clones and drops some. The profile shows 240,000 or so clones, around 83% of them singletons. Sequencing was done on a sample of peripheral blood. These receptors were collected from a woman of 80 years or more with acute or convalescent COVID-19. CDR3s include the opening cysteine and the closing phenylalanine or tryptophan.

v_call,cdr3_aa
TRBV6-5,CASSTPGSYEQYF
TRBV5-1,CASSLELSYNSPLHF
TRBV19,CASSTIGQGANVLTF
TRBV5-5,CASSGLGNSGANVLTF
TRBV18,CASSPRETETQYF
TRBV2,CASSWESDQPQHF
TRBV5-1,CASSLDSGEETQYF
TRBV21-1,CASGKQDFSNQPQHF
TRBV5-1,CASSLAGLGEQFF
TRBV4-1,CASSQLGGAKNIQYF
TRBV5-1,CASSSTHTYEQYF
TRBV7-2,CASSRQQGASTDTQYF
TRBV21-1,CASSFPRTGAVEKLFF
TRBV19,CASSTPPRGGTGNQPQHF
TRBV28,CASIQGGQGGYEQYF
TRBV18,CASSPVTGGGSGYTF
TRBV3-1/TRBV3-2,CASSLQRTSGNTGELFF
TRBV6-5,CASSDSTGGNQPQHF
TRBV19,CASSFPRGSYTF
TRBV12-3/TRBV12-4,CASRDRGTEGYTF
TRBV3-1/TRBV3-2,CASSQEGAGELFF
TRBV18,CASSPVPTGWSYEQYF
TRBV5-1,CASRPTSGFSGELFF
TRBV5-1,CASSGGQGNSPLHF
TRBV5-1,CASSPSHSGFIGGNSPLHF
TRBV3-1/TRBV3-2,CASSPLRGASTDTQYF
TRBV30,CAWSVRGGSEQYF